The subject of this entry is one T cell receptor beta chain. V lost 0 bases, J lost 5 bases, and 11 bases lay in between. The CDR3 length is 14 residues. Germline-derived CDR1 and CDR2 are SGHKS and YYEKEE (reference sequence). PCR primers comprised 60 Vbeta and 13 Jbeta primers. The authors' processing: Around 80 million unique TCR beta chains, 10 million to 13 million of them shared, were counted by a later analysis. Only in-frame clones appear in the TCRdb table, and some are missing; sequencing was by immunoSEQ multiplex PCR. V and J calls and clone size are copied from that table; D and trimming were computed from the DNA. The table includes 140,000 or so clones, approximately 82% detected once. This sample is part of a study of cytomegalovirus exposure and HLA in healthy donors. Whereas donors were nominally healthy upon sampling, unrecorded immune exposures were probable.

This receptor was identified in a woman aged 60 to 75 in good health and CMV-seropositive. The source material was PBMCs. This chain joins TRBV5-5 and TRBJ1-1; TRBD1 is a possible D gene (6 bases). CDR3 loop: CASSLDRAQTEAFF. Here the CDR3 DNA reads TGTGCCAGCAGCTTGGACAGGGCTCAAACTGAAGCTTTCTTT.